This TCR beta chain appears in the sequencing data of a study of T cells in Graves' hyperthyroidism and ophthalmopathy. Used for diagnoses were clinical symptoms, serum thyroxine and TRAb, thyroid ultrasound and orbital computed tomography. Regions amplified from RNA transcripts were the TCR beta CDR3 regions. The HTBI primer set served for first-round RT-PCR of the TCR CDR3. TCRdb re-called the multiplex PCR reads with MiXCR, one entry per CDR3 protein. The sample carries 490,000 or so distinct CDR3 sequences, 40% to 50% recorded once. There are many counts of this clonotype. The target antigen is unknown. Study outcomes and limitations: The model's output predicted ophthalmopathy at a median of roughly 6.9 months prior to onset.

Trimming took 7 bases from V and 4 from J; bases not matched to a gene: 12. Per germline, CDR1 SGHVS and CDR2 FNYEAQ. There are 16 residues in the CDR3. Sequencing used peripheral blood or thyroid tissue (not recorded which). The chain is built from TRBV7-6 and TRBJ2-2; 7 bases are a match to TRBD2. This clonotype was sampled from an adult woman with Graves' disease, either hyperthyroidism or ophthalmopathy (not recorded which). The CDR3 is CASTFVGGPGTGELFF. The CDR3 nucleotides read TGTGCCAGCACCTTCGTGGGAGGGCCGGGCACCGGGGAGCTGTTTTTT. Filled out from reference TRBV7-6 and TRBJ2-2, the complete variable domain reads GAGVSQSPRYKVTKRGQDVALRCDPISGHVSLYWYRQALGQGPEFLTYFNYEAQQDKSGLPNDRFSAERPEGSISTLTIQRTEQRDSAMYRCASTFVGGPGTGELFFGEGSRLTVL.